This T cell receptor beta chain was recovered during a study of blood T cell repertoires in COVID-19 (dated by TCRdb to 2020 to 2022). About the full investigation: Collaborator samples came from the United States, Italy and Spain and covered acute and convalescent phases of COVID-19. Nearly every sample came with metadata listing a de-identified subject ID, COVID-19 status, age in years and sex. The material from the prospective study consisted of cDNA or gDNA derived from T cells, B-cell-depleted T cells, or PBMCs. The samples were drawn from two sources: the first 160 participants of the ongoing ImmuneRACE study, and over 950 subjects contributed by 6 global collaborators. Where available, HLA class I and class II types were obtained from metadata supplied by the sample provider rather than from assay-based typing. Subjects who had been exposed to COVID-19, were actively infected with it, or had recovered from it provided the deeply sampled blood TCRbeta repertoires that made up the dataset. A freely available public database, intended as a resource for researchers studying the immune response to SARS-CoV-2, is where the repertoires were released. Paper-wide results and their limitations: The quantity of clinical and demographic metadata differed by source and by participant and was supplied without curation.

Whole blood was collected in K2EDTA tubes by collaborating institutions according to the institutions' own protocols. For TCRbeta analysis, collaborators shipped samples as frozen whole blood, isolated PBMCs, or DNA extracted from either of those sample types. The V and J ends are trimmed by 8 bases and 3 bases, leaving 8 bases between them. The CDR3 goes from the cysteine to the phenylalanine over 12 residues. The kept DNA is CDR3 alone, 36 bases in frame from the first base. The germline V gene gives CDR1 as SGHDN and CDR2 as FVKESK. TCRbeta CDR3 regions were amplified from genomic DNA by means of the immunoSEQ Assay, a bias-controlled multiplex PCR. Under the source paper's analysis protocol: The number of nucleated cells in each sample was estimated from the amplification of reference gene primers within the assay. Sequence reads were collapsed and filtered to measure the absolute abundance of every unique TCRbeta CDR3 rearrangement. For each sample, productive Simpson clonality was calculated as the square root of Simpson's diversity index across productive rearrangements. TCRdb took over this immuneACCESS table, retaining in-frame rearrangements with V and J assigned. Such tables are incomplete; in checked studies, under half of the missing clones stem from an unresolved V gene, and the remainder is unexplained. V and J calls plus clone size are reproduced from that table; the DNA served to infer D and trimming. In all, the sample holds 170,000 or so clones, and roughly 83% of those were seen once. Around 14% of the sample goes to the ten largest clones.

A remark on this clone: Which antigen it targets is not known. No base-level quality is on record; no much larger clone is a single base apart.

The chain couples TRBV14 to TRBJ2-4; the D gene is not confidently resolved. The receptor comes from a man aged 18 to 30 with active or convalescent COVID-19. The material sequenced was peripheral blood. Here the CDR3 is given as CASGGSKNIQYF. DNA sequence: TGTGCCAGCGGTGGCAGCAAAAACATTCAGTACTTC.